Listed here are 8 T cell receptor beta chains from one sample, sequenced in a study of blood T cells in healthy people across ages (dated by TCRdb to the mid-2010s). Library preparation used 5' RACE. Instrument on record: Illumina HiSeq 2500. The second PCR ran for about 7 to 11 cycles and used a J-beta primer mix along with a sample-barcoded 5' primer. The raw public reads went through TCRdb reprocessing: fastp at Q25, MiXCR clone calling, in-frame beta chains kept. Every entry covers one CDR3 protein and lists the most common genes and DNA from its rows. The sample records 750,000 to 950,000 distinct CDR3 sequences, almost 30% of which are singletons. In total, the top ten clones hold roughly 10% of the sample. These sequences were also reported in another study, on T cells of mothers and their children.

The sequenced material came from blood. The receptors derive from a woman in her thirties or forties in good health.

The V and J genes are TRBV15 and TRBJ1-1, with 7 bases that match TRBD1. The V and J ends lost 2 bases and 1 base, in that order; junction bases with no gene match: 7. There are 16 residues in the CDR3. Per germline, CDR1 LNHNV and CDR2 YYDKDF (reference sequence). The CDR3 region is CATSRLRQGPNTEAFF. CDR3 in DNA: TGTGCCACCAGCAGATTGAGACAGGGACCGAACACTGAAGCTTTCTTT.

The chain is built from TRBV28 and TRBJ2-3; the D is unclear. The germline V and J ends were trimmed by 5 bases and 6 bases, with 9 bases remaining between them. Germline CDR1 MDHEN, CDR2 SYDVKM. The CDR3 runs to 12 residues. The CDR3: CASSPQRDTQYF. The CDR3 bases are TGTGCCAGCAGTCCCCAGCGTGATACGCAGTATTTT.

Points on this clonotype: A clone one base away is much larger, so this may be a read error. Since no conserved phenylalanine or tryptophan closes the CDR3, a read error is the likely cause. The rearrangement uses TRBV29-1 and TRBJ1-4, with 7 bases lining up with TRBD1. Germline CDR1 and CDR2: SQVTM and ANQGSEA. The V segment lost 7 bases and the J segment 2 bases; nucleotides outside the gene matches: 1. This CDR3 comprises 12 residues. CDR3 in DNA: TGCAGCGGGGGACAGACTAATGAAAAACTGTTTTGT. Translating gives CSGGQTNEKLFC.

V is TRBV7-8 and J is TRBJ2-3; D may be TRBD2 (6 bases). The germline V gene has CDR1 SGHVS and CDR2 FQNEAQ. CDR3 length: 16 residues. Deletions cut 3 bases from V and 1 base from J, with 14 bases between. CDR3: CASSLETRKGTDTQYF. The CDR3 bases are TGTGCCAGCAGCTTGGAGACTAGAAAAGGCACAGATACGCAGTATTTT.

The table lists this clonotype with a few counts. The CDR3 region is CSVQSTGENQPQHF. The DNA of the CDR3 is TGCAGCGTACAGAGTACAGGGGAGAATCAGCCCCAGCATTTT. The chain is built from TRBV29-1 and TRBJ1-5, with 7 bases matching TRBD1. The CDR3 spans 14 residues. V was pared by 6 bases and J by 4 bases, with 9 bases of the junction left unmatched. Germline CDR1 reads SQVTM; CDR2 reads ANQGSEA.

This clonotype was observed at least ten times. The V gene is TRBV15, the J gene TRBJ2-7; 9 nucleotides align to TRBD1. With V trimmed by 1 base and J by 4 bases, 2 bases remained unmatched. Germline values: CDR1 LNHNV, CDR2 YYDKDF (reference sequence). The CDR3 contains 14 residues. This CDR3 is CATSRAGQGYEQYF. CDR3 nucleotide sequence: TGTGCCACCAGCAGAGCGGGACAGGGATACGAGCAGTACTTC.

The chain has TRBV7-2 and TRBJ1-1; D is ambiguous. This CDR3 has 15 amino acids. V lost 4 bases to trimming and J lost 0 bases, with 12 bases between them. The germline gives CDR1 SGHTA, CDR2 FQGNSA. The CDR3 region has the DNA TGTGCCAGCAGCTCCCTTGGCTCTATGAACACTGAAGCTTTCTTT. Translated, it gives CASSSLGSMNTEAFF. Full variable domain (outside the CDR3, taken from reference TRBV7-2 and TRBJ1-1): GAGVSQSPSNKVTEKGKDVELRCDPISGHTALYWYRQSLGQGLEFLIYFQGNSAPDKSGLPSDRFSAERTGGSVSTLTIQRTQQEDSAVYLCASSSLGSMNTEAFFGQGTRLTVV.

This clonotype showed up just a few times. V usage is TRBV7-2 and J usage is TRBJ2-5; D is undetermined. CDR3 length: 13 residues. V shed 3 bases and J shed 5 bases, with 10 bases lying between them. Germline V gene data show CDR1 as SGHTA and CDR2 as FQGNSA. CDR3 sequence reads: CASSFRVRETQYF. CDR3 coding DNA: TGTGCCAGCAGCTTCCGGGTACGGGAGACCCAGTACTTC.